Following are 8 T cell receptor beta chains from one sample sequenced in a study of vaccination and CD4 T cells after COVID-19. These receptors' targets are unknown. Oncomine TCR Beta short-read sequencing was applied to DNA from cultured CD4+ T cells. Via MiXCR, TCRdb re-called the PCR reads, giving one row per CDR3 protein. The table includes just over 20,000 distinct CDR3 sequences, 62% detected once. Treatment given: roughly ten-day PBMC culture with coronavirus spike peptide pools or control peptides (ViraFEST assay). The sequences come from CD4+ T cells from blood, cultured in vitro, collected before SARS-CoV-2 vaccination. Every receptor here comes from a human donor who received a COVID-19 vaccine.

The chain links TRBV24-1 to TRBJ1-6; D gene uncertain. Germline V gives CDR1 KGHDR, CDR2 SFDVKD. CDR3 length: 13 amino acids. Trimming took off 5 bases at V and 7 bases at J, with 8 bases between the two ends. CDR3 amino acids: CATSAGWNSPLHF. The CDR3 DNA is TGTGCCACCAGTGCGGGCTGGAATTCACCCCTCCACTTT.

This rearrangement joins TRBV2 to TRBJ2-5; 7 bases are a match to TRBD2. This CDR3 is 14 amino acids long. Trimming removed 3 bases from V and 5 bases from J; junction bases left unmatched: 6. Germline V gene sequence: CDR1 SNHLY, CDR2 FYNNEI. The CDR3 DNA is TGTGCCAGCAGTGATATTCGGGGGGAGGAGACCCAGTACTTC. Protein product: CASSDIRGEETQYF.

The rearrangement uses TRBV20-1 and TRBJ2-7; D unclear. Germline V lookup: CDR1 DFQATT, CDR2 SNEGSKA (reference sequence). Trimming pared 4 bases from V and 0 bases from J, leaving 13 bases between. The length of the CDR3 is 14 residues. The CDR3 here is CSAILPDSSYEQYF. For the CDR3, the DNA is TGCAGTGCTATTCTCCCGGATAGCTCCTACGAGCAGTACTTC.

The chain joins TRBV7-8 to TRBJ1-2; D may be TRBD1 (5 bases). CDR3 length: 17 amino acids. Germline V lookup: CDR1 SGHVS, CDR2 FQNEAQ. Between the trimmed V and J ends, which lost 2 bases and 6 bases, there was a span of 22 bases. The CDR3 is CASSLYGSVARGNGYTF. The CDR3 region has the DNA TGTGCCAGCAGCTTATATGGTTCCGTGGCTCGGGGGAATGGCTACACCTTC.

This sequence joins TRBV21-1 and TRBJ1-1; TRBD1, as called in the table, went unchecked against the DNA. TRBV21-1 corresponds to a pseudogene. The length of the CDR3 is 16 residues. This CDR3 reads CASSNRQQSSKTEAFF. The CDR3 nucleotides read TGTGCCAGCAGCAACCGACAGCAGAGCTCGAAGACTGAAGCTTTCTTT.

The table lists this clonotype with a few counts. The V gene is TRBV6-1, the J gene TRBJ1-2, with 9 bases lining up with TRBD1. Per the germline V gene, CDR1 is MNHNS and CDR2 is SASEGT. This CDR3 has 14 amino acids. The J segment lost 8 bases and the V segment lost 6 bases, leaving 10 bases of the junction unmatched. CDR3 DNA: TGTGCCAGCAGCGCTTCCTGGGACAGGGACGGCTACACCTTC. Encoded protein: CASSASWDRDGYTF.

This chain's CDR3 is CASSPTGTTEETQYF. DNA of the CDR3: TGTGCCAGCAGTCCGACCGGGACTACCGAAGAGACCCAGTACTTC. The chain combines TRBV6-1 with TRBJ2-5; TRBD2 aligns across 7 bases. Germline CDR1 is MNHNS and CDR2 is SASEGT. CDR3 length equals 15 residues. Trimming removed 5 bases from V and 3 bases from J; junction bases left unmatched: 9.

The table lists this clonotype with a few counts. This chain links TRBV7-2 with TRBJ2-2, with 7 nucleotides matching TRBD1. Germline loops: CDR1 SGHTA, CDR2 FQGNSA. The V and J ends lost 4 bases and 1 base, in that order; junction bases with no gene match: 3. The CDR3 is 15 amino acids. The CDR3 DNA sequence: TGTGCCAGCAGCTGGGCAGGGGGGAACACCGGGGAGCTGTTTTTT. Translation: CASSWAGGNTGELFF. The full variable domain, rest sourced from reference TRBV7-2 and TRBJ2-2, is GAGVSQSPSNKVTEKGKDVELRCDPISGHTALYWYRQSLGQGLEFLIYFQGNSAPDKSGLPSDRFSAERTGGSVSTLTIQRTQQEDSAVYLCASSWAGGNTGELFFGEGSRLTVL.